This T cell receptor beta chain originates from a study of cytomegalovirus exposure and HLA in healthy donors. Unmatched junction bases numbered 5, after V lost 7 bases and J lost 4 bases. The CDR3 consists of 12 residues. From germline, CDR1 is SQVTM and CDR2 ANQGSEA. The PCR made use of 60 Vbeta and 13 Jbeta primers. The table came from immunoSEQ multiplex PCR; TCRdb's copy has only in-frame clones and leaves some out. The repertoire holds under 150,000 clones, with 76% as singletons. This TCR was sampled from a woman aged 40 to 50 in good health and CMV-seronegative. Specimen: PBMCs. V and J are TRBV29-1 and TRBJ2-5; TRBD1 agrees at 8 bases. For the CDR3, the DNA is TGCAGCGCCCAGACAGGGGCAGAGACCCAGTACTTC. This encodes CSAQTGAETQYF.